Below are 20 T cell receptor beta chains sequenced from a single sample in a study of blood T cell repertoires in COVID-19. Some clones are missing from TCRdb's copy, which holds only in-frame ones; the method was immunoSEQ multiplex PCR. This sample has about 180,000 clones; 80% to 90% occur once, and the top ten carry under 3.5%. Sequencing was performed on peripheral blood. These receptors were taken from a man between 60 and 75 years old with acute or convalescent COVID-19.

The chain links TRBV7-3 to TRBJ2-7, with TRBD1 matching over 10 bases. The J segment lost 4 bases and the V segment lost 1 base, leaving 1 base of the junction unmatched. CDR3 length equals 14 residues. Looked up from germline, CDR1 is SGHTA and CDR2 is FQGTGA. The DNA for the CDR3 is TGTGCCAGCAGCTTAAGGGACAGGGGATACGAGCAGTACTTC. This sequence encodes CASSLRDRGYEQYF.

The rearrangement joins TRBV7-9 to TRBJ1-1, with no clear D. This CDR3 is built from 13 residues. Germline assignment: CDR1 SEHNR and CDR2 FQNEAQ (reference sequence). Trimming left V 2 bases short and J 0 bases short, with 4 bases between. The CDR3 nucleotides read TGTGCCAGCAGCTTAAGCTTGAACACTGAAGCTTTCTTT. This gives the protein CASSLSLNTEAFF.

The chain couples TRBV5-6 to TRBJ2-7; 8 bases align to TRBD2. In germline, CDR1 is SGHDT, CDR2 YYEEEE. V shed 2 bases, J shed 0 bases, and the junction held 7 bases outside the gene matches. This CDR3 comprises 16 residues. The DNA of the CDR3 is TGTGCCAGCAGCTTAGACGGGAGGGGGAACTCCTACGAGCAGTACTTC. This codes for CASSLDGRGNSYEQYF.

The chain is built from TRBV7-9 and TRBJ2-7; 11 bases map to TRBD1. CDR3 size: 14 residues. The V and J ends lost 3 bases and 6 bases, in that order; junction bases with no gene match: 4. Germline V gene lookup returns CDR1 SEHNR and CDR2 FQNEAQ (reference sequence). This CDR3 reads CASSLEGTGGEQYF. Here the CDR3 DNA reads TGTGCCAGCAGCTTGGAAGGGACAGGGGGCGAGCAGTACTTC.

The chain is built from TRBV7-2 and TRBJ1-2, with 9 bases identical to TRBD1. The V gene's germline CDR1 is SGHTA and CDR2 FQGNSA. Germline trimming cut 4 bases from V and 5 bases from J; bases unmatched to any gene: 5. This CDR3 contains 14 residues. In DNA, the CDR3 is TGTGCCAGCAGCTATCGGACAGGGGATTATGGCTACACCTTC. This codes for CASSYRTGDYGYTF.

The genes are TRBV4-2 and TRBJ2-7; no clear D gene. V was shortened by 0 bases and J by 0 bases, with 3 bases between the two germline ends. The CDR3 has 13 amino acids. In germline, CDR1 is LGHNA, CDR2 YNFKEQ. The CDR3 DNA reads TGTGCCAGCAGCCAAGATAGCTCCTACGAGCAGTACTTC. Its translation: CASSQDSSYEQYF.

The chain employs TRBV5-4 and TRBJ2-5, with TRBD2 matching 12 bases. V was clipped by 4 bases and J by 5 bases; unmatched bases: 12. This CDR3 is built from 17 residues. Germline V gene data show CDR1 as SGHNT and CDR2 as YYREEE (reference sequence). CDR3 residues: CASSPRPSGRAMETQYF. In DNA form, the CDR3 reads TGTGCCAGCAGCCCGAGACCTAGCGGGAGGGCGATGGAGACCCAGTACTTC.

The genes are TRBV7-2 and TRBJ1-1, with TRBD1 matching 9 bases. The germline CDR1 and CDR2 sequences are SGHTA and FQGNSA. The ends lost 4 bases at V and 3 bases at J; junction bases unmatched: 9. The CDR3 totals 16 residues. The CDR3 nucleotides read TGTGCCAGCAGCTCGCCGGGACAGGGCAGGGACACTGAAGCTTTCTTT. Its translation: CASSSPGQGRDTEAFF.

Details on this clone: Other DNA sequences in this specimen translate into the identical CDR3. V gene TRBV6-5 combines with J gene TRBJ1-6; tentative D call: TRBD1 (5 bases). The CDR3 contains 14 residues. CDR1 and CDR2 (germline): MNHEY, SVGAGI. Trimming pared 0 bases from V and 7 bases from J, leaving 7 bases between. CDR3 region: CASSYSGQNSPLHF. The DNA for the CDR3 is TGTGCCAGCAGTTACTCGGGGCAGAATTCACCCCTCCACTTT.

The V call is TRBV7-9, the J call TRBJ2-1, with 8 bases aligning to TRBD2. J gave up 5 bases and V 7 bases, and 4 bases lay outside the gene matches. This CDR3 region has 13 residues. The germline V gene encodes CDR1 SEHNR and CDR2 FQNEAQ (reference sequence). The chain's CDR3 is CASISGGNNEQFF. In nucleotides, the CDR3 is TGTGCCAGCATCTCGGGAGGGAACAATGAGCAGTTCTTC.

The chain links TRBV25-1 to TRBJ1-5; tentatively, D is TRBD1 (5 bases). This CDR3 is 14 amino acids long. V was shortened by 6 bases and J by 8 bases, with 17 bases between the two germline ends. The V gene's germline CDR1 is MGHDK and CDR2 SYGVNS. This chain's CDR3 is CASSGPGLYEPQHF. The CDR3 DNA is TGTGCCAGCAGCGGTCCAGGGCTTTACGAGCCCCAGCATTTT.

The chain is built from TRBV4-1 and TRBJ2-4, with 9 bases matching TRBD1. CDR3 size: 20 residues. V trimming: 4 bases; J trimming: 6 bases; junction bases outside the gene matches: 22. Looked up from germline, CDR1 is MGHRA and CDR2 is YSYEKL. The CDR3 DNA follows: TGCGCCAGCAGCCGTGGGGACGTACGTGGACAGGGGTCCTCCGGAAACATTCAGTACTTC. The encoded protein is CASSRGDVRGQGSSGNIQYF.

The chain employs TRBV21-1 and TRBJ2-1; the table calls TRBD2, which could not be checked here. TRBV21-1 has pseudogene status. This CDR3 region has 15 residues. The CDR3 reads CASSKKKPAYNEQFF. CDR3 DNA sequence: TGTGCCAGCAGCAAAAAAAAGCCTGCCTACAATGAGCAGTTCTTC.

The chain links TRBV21-1 to TRBJ2-7; TRBD1, the table's D call, lacks a check against the DNA. TRBV21-1 represents a pseudogene. The CDR3 contains 20 residues. CDR3 DNA: TGTGCCAGCAGCAAACCCGGGACAGGGAGTCCCTGGAGGGCAGCCTACGAGCAGTACTTC. Residues: CASSKPGTGSPWRAAYEQYF.

This CDR3 is CASSIYRGDLNEQFF. CDR3 nucleotide sequence: TGTGCCAGCTCAATTTACCGGGGGGATCTCAATGAGCAGTTCTTC. The chain recombines TRBV18 with TRBJ2-1; 7 bases fit TRBD2. The V segment lost 5 bases and the J segment 6 bases; nucleotides outside the gene matches: 10. CDR1 is KGHSH, CDR2 LQKENI, per germline. The CDR3 has 15 amino acids. Based on the CDR3 plus reference TRBV18 and TRBJ2-1, the full variable domain is NAGVMQNPRHLVRRRGQEARLRCSPMKGHSHVYWYRQLPEEGLKFMVYLQKENIIDESGMPKERFSAEFPKEGPSILRIQQVVRGDSAAYFCASSIYRGDLNEQFFGPGTRLTVL.

The chain uses TRBV7-9 and TRBJ2-1; D call uncertain. The CDR3 runs to 16 residues. The ends were cut back, 0 bases at V and 1 base at J, with 10 bases in the middle. From germline, CDR1 is SEHNR and CDR2 FQNEAQ (reference sequence). CDR3 amino acids: CASSLAGSGSYNEQFF. CDR3 nucleotide sequence: TGTGCCAGCAGCTTAGCGGGTTCAGGTTCCTACAATGAGCAGTTCTTC.

The chain recombines TRBV5-1 with TRBJ2-1, with a possible D match to TRBD1 (6 bases). From germline, CDR1 is SGHRS and CDR2 YFSETQ. The CDR3 totals 16 residues. V lost 3 bases and J lost 9, with 22 bases in between. The CDR3 loop reads CASSSRTDLFNSEQFF. Here the CDR3 DNA reads TGCGCCAGCAGCTCTAGGACAGATCTGTTTAACAGTGAGCAGTTCTTC.

The chain carries TRBV7-2 and TRBJ2-2; 9 bases are a match to TRBD1. This CDR3 contains 16 residues. V was clipped by 6 bases and J by 5 bases; unmatched bases: 10. From germline, CDR1 is SGHTA and CDR2 FQGNSA. Here the CDR3 DNA reads TGTGCCAGCAGGAAACAGGGGGCGTCGGTTACCGGGGAGCTGTTTTTT. Its protein is CASRKQGASVTGELFF.

This clone was observed once. The chain carries TRBV7-2 and TRBJ2-7; 10 bases line up with TRBD2. The germline V gene has CDR1 SGHTA and CDR2 FQGNSA. The CDR3 spans 13 residues. Trimming cost V 4 bases and J 4 bases; bases outside gene matches: 1. The CDR3 bases are TGTGCCAGCAGCTCTAGCGGGGGATACGAGCAGTACTTC. Amino acids: CASSSSGGYEQYF.

The chain combines TRBV18 with TRBJ2-1, with 12 bases lining up with TRBD2. CDR3 size: 19 residues. With V trimmed by 1 base and J by 2 bases, 9 bases remained unmatched. The germline CDR1 and CDR2 sequences are KGHSH and LQKENI. DNA for the CDR3: TGTGCCAGCTCACCACGGACTAGCGGGATAACTTATCCCTACAATGAGCAGTTCTTC. Its translation: CASSPRTSGITYPYNEQFF.